A single sample is the source of the 14 T cell receptor beta chains below, sequenced in a study of T cells in women clearing cervical HPV infection. Repertoires were generated with immunoSEQ multiplex PCR, while TCRdb's copy carries only in-frame clones and drops some. The data include 23,000 or so clones; the top ten clones carry 2% to 3%. The sample taken for sequencing was blood buffy coat. The origin of the receptors is a woman between 18 and 70 years old with a cervical HPV16 infection that either progressed to CIN3+ or cleared (not recorded which).

About this clone itself: The missing CDR3 end, 3 residues past where the read stops, is filled in from the germline J gene. This chain joins TRBV2 and TRBJ2-1; tentative D call: TRBD1 (5 bases). From germline, CDR1 is SNHLY and CDR2 FYNNEI. There are 14 residues in the CDR3. Trimming pared 6 bases from V and 2 bases from J, leaving 11 bases between. This CDR3 reads CASRVRQTYNEQFF. Incomplete CDR3 DNA: TGTGCCAGCAGGGTTCGACAGACCTACAATGAG.

Remarks on this clone: The read stops 3 residues short of the end of the CDR3; the missing end is completed from the germline J gene. The rearrangement uses TRBV7-9 and TRBJ1-2; D is undetermined. This CDR3 has 14 residues. Looked up from germline, CDR1 is SEHNR and CDR2 is FQNEAQ (reference sequence). The CDR3 DNA, read in part, is TGTGCCACCCCAGACGGAGGGCTATCAAATGAC. This gives the protein CATPDGGLSND. The whole CDR3 reads CATPDGGLSNDYTF.

A word on this clone: The read ends 3 residues before the CDR3 terminus; that terminus is restored from the germline J gene. The chain couples TRBV6-4 to TRBJ2-3, with 11 bases aligning to TRBD2. The CDR3 sequence is 16 residues long. Unmatched junction bases numbered 6, after V lost 7 bases and J lost 0 bases. Germline V gene sequence: CDR1 MRHNA, CDR2 SNTAGT. The CDR3 loop reads CASKASGRTSTDTQYF. Incomplete CDR3 DNA: TGTGCCAGCAAAGCTAGCGGGAGGACTAGCACAGATACG.

The CDR3 sequence is CATTDRAKNIQYF. The DNA read from the CDR3 is TGTGCCACTACGGACAGGGCCAAAAACATT. The chain is built from TRBV19 and TRBJ2-4; 7 bases are a match to TRBD1. The read is 3 residues too short to cover the CDR3 end, so that end is filled in from the germline J gene. The CDR3 is 13 amino acids. After removal of 10 bases from V and 1 base from J, the junction contained 4 bases not matched to a gene. From germline, CDR1 is LNHDA and CDR2 SQIVND (reference sequence).

A remark on this clone: The CDR3 end is not reached by the read, which stops 3 residues before it; the germline J gene fills it in. The chain recombines TRBV2 with TRBJ2-3; 9 nucleotides line up with TRBD1. CDR3 length: 14 amino acids. The trim removed 2 bases at V and 7 bases at J, leaving 4 bases unmatched. Looked up from germline, CDR1 is SNHLY and CDR2 is FYNNEI. The CDR3 protein is CASSEMGQGNTQYF. The covered CDR3 bases are TGTGCCAGCAGTGAAATGGGACAGGGAAATACG.

Of note for this clone: The sequenced fragment ends 3 residues before the CDR3 boundary, so the rest is inferred from the germline J gene. The rearrangement joins TRBV9 to TRBJ2-5; 8 positions agree with TRBD2. Germline trimming cut 0 bases from V and 5 bases from J; bases unmatched to any gene: 6. The length of the CDR3 is 15 residues. Germline CDR1 SGDLS, CDR2 YYNGEE. The CDR3 bases that were read are TGTGCCAGCAGCGTAGGAGCGGGAGTTCGGGAGACC. Its protein product is CASSVGAGVRET. In full, the CDR3 reads CASSVGAGVRETQYF.

On this clone itself: The sequenced fragment ends 3 residues before the CDR3 boundary, so the rest is inferred from the germline J gene. This chain connects TRBV7-2 to TRBJ2-3, with D perhaps TRBD2 (5 bases). This CDR3 is built from 14 residues. The V end was cut by 5 bases, the J end by 4 bases, with 13 bases between. Germline assignment: CDR1 SGHTA and CDR2 FQGNSA. The CDR3 sequence: CASSDRTGSDTQYF. Partial CDR3 DNA: TGTGCCAGCAGCGACCGGACTGGTTCAGATACG.

With respect to this clone: The read terminates 3 residues before the CDR3 end, so the remaining end is supplied by the germline J gene. The V call is TRBV7-2, the J call TRBJ1-6; 7 bases align to TRBD1. Per germline, CDR1 SGHTA and CDR2 FQGNSA. The CDR3 has 14 amino acids. The V segment lost 8 bases and the J segment 4 bases; nucleotides outside the gene matches: 5. CDR3 sequence: CASGGQSYNSPLHF. The part of the CDR3 DNA that was read is TGTGCCAGCGGGGGACAGAGTTATAATTCACCC.

Turning to this clone: From the germline J gene comes the end of the CDR3, since the read stops 3 residues before it. The rearrangement links TRBV7-8 to TRBJ2-7; tentative D call: TRBD1 (6 bases). The CDR3 has 16 residues. The V end was cut by 5 bases, the J end by 3 bases, with 20 bases between. Germline V CDR1 and CDR2: SGHVS, FQNEAQ. Incomplete CDR3 DNA: TGTGCCAGCAGCAGAAGGAGACAGGCATCTTTCTACGAG. It codes for CASSRRRQASFYE. Given in full, the CDR3 is CASSRRRQASFYEQYF.

Concerning this clone: One end of the junction does not line up with germline, which may come from a read error. The read comes to an end 3 residues before the CDR3 does, leaving the germline J gene to fill in the end. The sample holds other DNA sequences that translate to the same CDR3. The chain couples TRBV19 to TRBJ1-3; D is undetermined. Germline V CDR1 and CDR2: LNHDA, SQIVND (reference sequence). The CDR3 runs 13 residues. CDR3 residues: CATRHFSGNTIYF. The sequenced part of the CDR3 DNA is TGTGCCACCCGACACTTCTCTGGAAACACG.

CDR3 bases read: TGTGCCTGGAGTGTAATGCCCAGAGAA. Translation: CAWSVMPRE. The entire CDR3 is CAWSVMPREAFF. The chain couples TRBV30 to TRBJ1-1; D not resolved. The CDR3 goes on 3 residues after the read ends, and that part is filled in from the germline J gene. From germline, CDR1 is GTSNPN and CDR2 SVGIG (reference sequence). This CDR3 spans 12 amino acids.

In the case of this clone: The CDR3 extends 3 residues past the end of the read, so its final part is completed from the germline J gene. V usage is TRBV5-1 and J usage is TRBJ2-3, with D perhaps TRBD2 (6 bases). CDR3 length equals 22 residues. Germline assignment: CDR1 SGHRS and CDR2 YFSETQ. Trimming cost V 1 base and J 2 bases, with 32 bases left between them. This chain's CDR3 is CASSLLPYREKGSGISTDTQYF. The part of the CDR3 DNA that was read is TGCGCCAGCAGCTTGTTGCCTTACCGGGAGAAAGGTTCGGGGATTTCCACAGATACG.

As to this clone: The read terminates 3 residues before the CDR3 end, so the remaining end is supplied by the germline J gene. The chain joins TRBV2 to TRBJ1-3; D remains unclear. Germline values: CDR1 SNHLY, CDR2 FYNNEI. This CDR3 is built from 15 residues. The V gene lost 10 bases and the J gene lost 1 base, with 17 bases spanning the gap. The CDR3 protein is CATSLTGLSGNTIYF. CDR3 DNA, as far as it was read: TGTGCCACCTCATTGACCGGACTATCTGGAAACACC.

As concerns this clone: Coverage ceases 3 residues before the CDR3 finishes, and the germline J gene fills in the end. This chain connects TRBV11-2 to TRBJ2-7; TRBD2 matches at 11 bases. The germline V gene encodes CDR1 SGHAT and CDR2 FQNNGV. The CDR3 is 15 amino acids. V lost 1 base to trimming and J lost 5 bases; unmatched junction nucleotides: 4. CDR3: CASSLVAGGSHEQYF. CDR3 bases read: TGTGCCAGCAGCTTAGTAGCGGGAGGGTCCCACGAG. The full variable domain, with the rest looked up from reference TRBV11-2 and TRBJ2-7, is EAGVAQSPRYKIIEKRQSVAFWCNPISGHATLYWYQQILGQGPKLLIQFQNNGVVDDSQLPKDRFSAERLKGVDSTLKIQPAKLEDSAVYLCASSLVAGGSHEQYFGPGTRLTVT.